The rows below give T cell receptor beta chains drawn from one sample of a study of blood T cell repertoires in COVID-19. Produced via immunoSEQ multiplex PCR; TCRdb's table is partial and in-frame only. The repertoire consists of 200,000 to 250,000 clones, with around 82% occurring once and the leading ten covering over 7%. Input material: PBMCs or T cells enriched from blood (not recorded which). These receptors originate from a woman aged 40 to 49 with acute COVID-19. Each CDR3 is given with its conserved first and last residue. A D gene is named only where the DNA matches it firmly. Expanded clones get a size class; other rows say once, few or many, or leave the size out.

CDR3nt: TGTGCCAGCACCACCGGCGGGACCCAGTACTTC; CDR3aa: CASTTGGTQYF; j_gene: TRBJ2-5; len: 11; d_gene: NA; v_gene: TRBV11-2; abundance: NA
CDR3nt: TGTGCCAGCAGCCCCCGCCTAGCGGGAGCGCAGGAGCAGTACTTC; CDR3aa: CASSPRLAGAQEQYF; j_gene: TRBJ2-7; len: 15; d_gene: TRBD2; v_gene: TRBV11-2; abundance: NA
CDR3nt: TGTGCCAGCAGCTTAGTGTCGGGGGGGCCGTACAATGAGCAGTTCTTC; CDR3aa: CASSLVSGGPYNEQFF; j_gene: TRBJ2-1; len: 16; d_gene: TRBD2; v_gene: TRBV11-2; abundance: once
CDR3nt: TGTGCCTGGAAGGACAGGGGCCTAGAGTACTTC; CDR3aa: CAWKDRGLEYF; j_gene: TRBJ2-4; len: 11; d_gene: TRBD1; v_gene: TRBV30; abundance: NA
CDR3nt: TGTGCCAGTAGTATAGATCCCACAGGGGGCCCCGTGGTATTTCAGCCCCAGCATTTT; CDR3aa: CASSIDPTGGPVVFQPQHF; j_gene: TRBJ1-5; len: 19; d_gene: TRBD1; v_gene: TRBV19; abundance: NA
CDR3nt: TGTGCTGCCAGAGGGGGCCCGGGAGAAAAACTGTTTTTT; CDR3aa: CAARGGPGEKLFF; j_gene: TRBJ1-4; len: 13; d_gene: TRBD1; v_gene: TRBV2; abundance: NA
CDR3nt: TGTGCCAGCAGTTTCAAACTAGCGGGGGCGGGGGAGCTGTTTTTT; CDR3aa: CASSFKLAGAGELFF; j_gene: TRBJ2-2; len: 15; d_gene: TRBD2; v_gene: TRBV28; abundance: once
CDR3nt: TGCGCCAGCAGCCTGAGGCGGGACACCGGGGAGCTGTTTTTT; CDR3aa: CASSLRRDTGELFF; j_gene: TRBJ2-2; len: 14; d_gene: NA; v_gene: TRBV5-1; abundance: NA
CDR3nt: TGTGCCATCAGTGTGGATCCGCCTAGTCAGTACTTC; CDR3aa: CAISVDPPSQYF; j_gene: TRBJ2-7; len: 12; d_gene: NA; v_gene: TRBV10-3; abundance: NA
CDR3nt: TGTGCCAGCAGCCAAGGGAGCTACCGCGGTGAGCAGTTCTTC; CDR3aa: CASSQGSYRGEQFF; j_gene: TRBJ2-1; len: 14; d_gene: NA; v_gene: TRBV5-6; abundance: many
CDR3nt: TGTGCCAGCATGCGAGCGGCAGGCAACACTGAAGCTTTCTTT; CDR3aa: CASMRAAGNTEAFF; j_gene: TRBJ1-1; len: 14; d_gene: NA; v_gene: TRBV7-9; abundance: NA
CDR3nt: TGTGCCAGCAGCCCTAACCCAGGGGGCGAAGGCTACACCTTC; CDR3aa: CASSPNPGGEGYTF; j_gene: TRBJ1-2; len: 14; d_gene: TRBD1; v_gene: TRBV11-2; abundance: NA
CDR3nt: TGTGCCAGCAGCACCTCACAGGGGATCACTGAAGCTTTCTTT; CDR3aa: CASSTSQGITEAFF; j_gene: TRBJ1-1; len: 14; d_gene: TRBD1; v_gene: TRBV7-9; abundance: NA
CDR3nt: TGTGCCAGTAGTATCCCCCAATCCGGCTCCTATAATTCACCCCTCCACTTT; CDR3aa: CASSIPQSGSYNSPLHF; j_gene: TRBJ1-6; len: 17; d_gene: NA; v_gene: TRBV19; abundance: NA
CDR3nt: TGCAGCGTTGAACCTTCAACTAGCGGGAGGAACTCCCAGTACTTC; CDR3aa: CSVEPSTSGRNSQYF; j_gene: TRBJ2-5; len: 15; d_gene: TRBD2; v_gene: TRBV29-1; abundance: few
CDR3nt: TGTGCCAGTCGGCGGACAGGGGACTATGGCTACACCTTC; CDR3aa: CASRRTGDYGYTF; j_gene: TRBJ1-2; len: 13; d_gene: TRBD1; v_gene: TRBV19; abundance: NA
CDR3nt: TGTGCCAGTAGTGCGGGACCACCCCAGCATTTT; CDR3aa: CASSAGPPQHF; j_gene: TRBJ1-5; len: 11; d_gene: NA; v_gene: TRBV19; abundance: NA
CDR3nt: TGTGCCAGCAGCTCCCCGCCGGGACTAGCGGGTGAGCAGTACTTC; CDR3aa: CASSSPPGLAGEQYF; j_gene: TRBJ2-7; len: 15; d_gene: TRBD2; v_gene: TRBV7-9; abundance: NA
CDR3nt: TGTGCCAGTTATCGTACCGGGAACACTGAAGCTTTCTTT; CDR3aa: CASYRTGNTEAFF; j_gene: TRBJ1-1; len: 13; d_gene: NA; v_gene: TRBV19; abundance: NA
CDR3nt: TGTGCCAGCAGCTTTCCGCAGGGTCGTTTTTCCAATGAGCAGTTCTTC; CDR3aa: CASSFPQGRFSNEQFF; j_gene: TRBJ2-1; len: 16; d_gene: NA; v_gene: TRBV5-8; abundance: NA
CDR3nt: TGCGCCAGCAGCTTATCGGGTTCCTCCTACGAGCAGTACTTC; CDR3aa: CASSLSGSSYEQYF; j_gene: TRBJ2-7; len: 14; d_gene: NA; v_gene: TRBV5-1; abundance: once
CDR3nt: TGTGCCAGCTCACCACTCAAGGAGGGGCATTATGGCTACACCTTC; CDR3aa: CASSPLKEGHYGYTF; j_gene: TRBJ1-2; len: 15; d_gene: NA; v_gene: TRBV18; abundance: NA
CDR3nt: TGTGCCAGCAGCCTACTCTCAGGGGTGGATCGCTATGGCTACACCTTC; CDR3aa: CASSLLSGVDRYGYTF; j_gene: TRBJ1-2; len: 16; d_gene: NA; v_gene: TRBV7-9; abundance: NA
CDR3nt: TGTGCCAGCAGCGCTCGGACTAGCGGGAGTCAGGAAGAGACCCAGTACTTC; CDR3aa: CASSARTSGSQEETQYF; j_gene: TRBJ2-5; len: 17; d_gene: TRBD2; v_gene: TRBV11-3; abundance: NA
CDR3nt: TGTGCCACACAACAGAGCTCTGGAAACACCATATATTTT; CDR3aa: CATQQSSGNTIYF; j_gene: TRBJ1-3; len: 13; d_gene: NA; v_gene: TRBV18; abundance: few
CDR3nt: TGTGCCAGTAGTAGAACAGGGGCAGATACGCAGTATTTT; CDR3aa: CASSRTGADTQYF; j_gene: TRBJ2-3; len: 13; d_gene: TRBD1; v_gene: TRBV19; abundance: once
CDR3nt: TGTGCCAGCAGCGTAGGGCAGGTTAATCAGCCCCAGCATTTT; CDR3aa: CASSVGQVNQPQHF; j_gene: TRBJ1-5; len: 14; d_gene: NA; v_gene: TRBV9; abundance: NA
CDR3nt: TGTGCCAGCAGCCGCGCACTCCGGGAGTACGAGCAGTACTTC; CDR3aa: CASSRALREYEQYF; j_gene: TRBJ2-7; len: 14; d_gene: NA; v_gene: TRBV3-1/TRBV3-2; abundance: NA
CDR3nt: TGTGCCAGCAGCCAAGACTGGACAGGGGGGAATGAGCAGTTCTTC; CDR3aa: CASSQDWTGGNEQFF; j_gene: TRBJ2-1; len: 15; d_gene: TRBD1; v_gene: TRBV3-1/TRBV3-2; abundance: NA
CDR3nt: TGTGCCACCAAAGCGGCGGGGGTCCGCTCTGGGGCCAACGTCCTGACTTTC; CDR3aa: CATKAAGVRSGANVLTF; j_gene: TRBJ2-6; len: 17; d_gene: TRBD2; v_gene: TRBV19; abundance: once
CDR3nt: TGTGCCAGCAGTGAAAGGTCGGTCACGACAGTTTCGAATGAAAAACTGTTTTTT; CDR3aa: CASSERSVTTVSNEKLFF; j_gene: TRBJ1-4; len: 18; d_gene: NA; v_gene: TRBV2; abundance: NA
CDR3nt: TGTGCCAGCAGTATAAGGCTGGGGCTCACCTCCTACGAGCAGTACTTC; CDR3aa: CASSIRLGLTSYEQYF; j_gene: TRBJ2-7; len: 16; d_gene: NA; v_gene: TRBV28; abundance: NA